Listed here are 14 T cell receptor beta chains from one sample, sequenced in a study of blood T cells in healthy people across ages (dated by TCRdb to the mid-2010s). The library was prepared using 5' RACE. Instrument used: Illumina HiSeq 2500. A second about 7 to 11 cycle PCR used a sample-barcoded 5' primer and a J-beta primer mix. TCRdb reran the public reads through fastp at Q25 and MiXCR, keeping productive beta chains. Rows with a matching CDR3 protein are joined into one entry that keeps the most common DNA and genes. In all, the sample holds 550,000 to 600,000 distinct CDR3 sequences, and around 48% of those were seen once. The ten most abundant clones make up about 26% of the sample. Sequenced input: blood. These receptors were collected from a man older than 75 in good health.

Comments on this clonotype: This may be a read error: a much more frequent sequence differs by one nucleotide. The J gene is TRBJ2-7, the V gene TRBV6-5, with 8 bases aligning to TRBD2. CDR1 is MNHEY and CDR2 is SVGAGI in the germline V gene. Trimming cost V 2 bases and J 6 bases; bases outside gene matches: 12. This CDR3 contains 16 residues. For the CDR3, the DNA is TGTGCCAGCAGTTACCCCGGACGAGCGGGAGCGGGCGAGCAGTACTTC. Its protein is CASSYPGRAGAGEQYF.

The rearrangement links TRBV7-2 to TRBJ2-3, with D possibly being TRBD2 (6 bases). CDR3 size: 17 residues. The ends were cut back, 1 base at V and 3 bases at J, with 17 bases in the middle. The germline gives CDR1 SGHTA, CDR2 FQGNSA. The CDR3 here is CASSLVAGRGTTDTQYF. Here the CDR3 DNA reads TGTGCCAGCAGCTTAGTGGCGGGGCGAGGTACTACAGATACGCAGTATTTT.

The rearrangement uses TRBV7-3 and TRBJ2-6, with D perhaps matching TRBD1 (5 bases). The germline gives CDR1 SGHTA, CDR2 FQGTGA. The length of the CDR3 is 15 residues. Trimming pared 7 bases from V and 0 bases from J, leaving 10 bases between. CDR3 nucleotides: TGTGCCAGCACCCATGACAGCTCTGGGGCCAACGTCCTGACTTTC. This translates into CASTHDSSGANVLTF. Full variable domain (rest looked up from reference TRBV7-3 and TRBJ2-6): GAGVSQTPSNKVTEKGKYVELRCDPISGHTALYWYRQSLGQGPEFLIYFQGTGAADDSGLPNDRFFAVRPEGSVSTLKIQRTERGDSAVYLCASTHDSSGANVLTFGAGSRLTVL.

This clonotype was counted at least ten times. The chain has TRBV5-1 and TRBJ1-2, with 8 nucleotides matching TRBD1. From germline, CDR1 is SGHRS and CDR2 YFSETQ. Trimming at V came to 5 bases and at J to 6 bases, leaving 9 bases not matched to a gene. The CDR3 has 14 residues. The CDR3 spells CASRPGQGTDGYTF. For the CDR3, the DNA is TGCGCCAGCAGACCTGGACAGGGAACAGATGGCTACACCTTC. The whole variable domain, filled in from reference TRBV5-1 and TRBJ1-2, reads KAGVTQTPRYLIKTRGQQVTLSCSPISGHRSVSWYQQTPGQGLQFLFEYFSETQRNKGNFPGRFSGRQFSNSRSEMNVSTLELGDSALYLCASRPGQGTDGYTFGSGTRLTVV.

This clonotype was observed a handful of times. The rearrangement uses TRBV7-9 and TRBJ1-4, with D perhaps TRBD1 (5 bases). In germline, CDR1 is SEHNR, CDR2 FQNEAQ (reference sequence). The CDR3 totals 16 residues. V lost 5 bases to trimming and J lost 0 bases, with 13 bases between them. The CDR3 loop reads CASSRGTGATNEKLFF. DNA of the CDR3: TGTGCCAGCAGCCGAGGAACAGGCGCAACTAATGAAAAACTGTTTTTT.

Comments on this clonotype: The junction differs from germline at one of its ends, possibly a read error. The chain uses TRBV4-2 and TRBJ2-3; 10 bases map to TRBD2. Looked up from germline, CDR1 is LGHNA and CDR2 is YNFKEQ. The CDR3 runs to 20 residues. DNA for the CDR3: TGTGCCAGCAGACAAGTCGCCTCAGCGGGAGGGGAGTTTCGGGGAGATACGCAGTATTTT. This gives the protein CASRQVASAGGEFRGDTQYF.

The genes are TRBV5-1 and TRBJ2-1, with D possibly being TRBD2 (5 bases). CDR1 SGHRS and CDR2 YFSETQ come from the germline V gene. The CDR3 consists of 13 residues. V gave up 0 bases and J gave up 7 bases, with 8 bases separating them. CDR3 DNA: TGCGCCAGCAGCTTGGCCTCGGGGAATGAGCAGTTCTTC. Translating it yields CASSLASGNEQFF.

This clonotype was counted a few times. This rearrangement joins TRBV7-2 to TRBJ2-1, with TRBD1 identical over 9 bases. This CDR3 has 15 residues. The trim removed 5 bases at V and 4 bases at J, leaving 6 bases unmatched. Germline V gene data show CDR1 as SGHTA and CDR2 as FQGNSA. Written as DNA, the CDR3 is TGTGCCAGCAGCCCGCGACAGGGGGAGTACAATGAGCAGTTCTTC. Translating gives CASSPRQGEYNEQFF.

Comments on this clonotype: A junction boundary mismatches the germline segment, possibly from a read error. V usage is TRBV10-3 and J usage is TRBJ2-7; D is uncertain. Germline CDR1 reads ENHRY; CDR2 reads SYGVKD. This CDR3 spans 14 amino acids. The CDR3 DNA follows: TGTGCCATCAGCGAGTCGAAGGTTTCCTACGAGCAGTACTTC. Translation: CAISESKVSYEQYF.

The CDR3 nucleotides read TGCAGCGTTGAATCCCAGGATGGCTACACCTTC. It specifies CSVESQDGYTF. The rearrangement links TRBV29-1 to TRBJ1-2; no definite D call. Germline-derived CDR1 and CDR2 are SQVTM and ANQGSEA. The length of the CDR3 is 11 residues. Trimming removed 2 bases from V and 6 bases from J, with 7 bases in between. The full variable domain, with the rest looked up from reference TRBV29-1 and TRBJ1-2, is SAVISQKPSRDICQRGTSLTIQCQVDSQVTMMFWYRQQPGQSLTLIATANQGSEATYESGFVIDKFPISRPNLTFSTLTVSNMSPEDSSIYLCSVESQDGYTFGSGTRLTVV.

This chain uses TRBV20-1 with TRBJ1-2; 8 nucleotides agree with TRBD1. Germline loops: CDR1 DFQATT, CDR2 SNEGSKA (reference sequence). Trimming took 3 bases from V and 8 from J; bases not matched to a gene: 11. The CDR3 extends over 14 amino acids. The CDR3 region has the DNA TGCAGTGCTAGCCGCCCCTCAGGGGGCAGGGGCTACACCTTC. Translation: CSASRPSGGRGYTF.

This clonotype appeared a few times. J is TRBJ2-1 and V is TRBV29-1; TRBD2 aligns across 8 bases. The CDR3 is made up of 15 amino acids. Germline V lookup: CDR1 SQVTM, CDR2 ANQGSEA. V gave up 6 bases and J gave up 4 bases; unmatched junction bases: 11. The CDR3 sequence is CSVGGGTLEYNEQFF. The CDR3 nucleotides are TGCAGCGTCGGGGGGGGGACGCTCGAATACAATGAGCAGTTCTTC.

This clonotype was observed at least ten times. The genes are TRBV7-2 and TRBJ2-1; 8 bases line up with TRBD1. The CDR3 runs to 14 residues. Germline lookup yields CDR1 SGHTA and CDR2 FQGNSA. The trim removed 3 bases at V and 9 bases at J, leaving 7 bases unmatched. The CDR3 DNA is TGTGCCAGCAGCTTTTCAACAGGGGGAGGTGAGCAGTTCTTC. It yields the protein CASSFSTGGGEQFF.

The chain couples TRBV9 to TRBJ1-1; 7 bases line up with TRBD1. The J segment lost 6 bases and the V segment lost 0 bases, leaving 11 bases of the junction unmatched. This CDR3 has 16 residues. Germline CDR1 reads SGDLS; CDR2 reads YYNGEE. CDR3 in DNA: TGTGCCAGCAGCGTAGCTGGGACAGCCGGGGAGGCTGAAGCTTTCTTT. It yields the protein CASSVAGTAGEAEAFF.